This T cell receptor (beta chain) emerged from a study of shared clonotypes between healthy human individuals. Note on this clone: Its cognate antigen is unknown.

The assay was run at deep level. Repertoires were generated with immunoSEQ multiplex PCR, while TCRdb's copy carries only in-frame clones and drops some. Among some 2,000,000 clones, about 95% were seen once, and the ten largest hold roughly 1%. The CDR3 covers 13 residues. Germline V CDR1 and CDR2: GTSNPN, SVGIG (reference sequence). V was pared by 4 bases and J by 5 bases, with 6 bases of the junction left unmatched. CD45RO-negative cells were positively selected for CCR7, leaving out terminally differentiated effector memory CD45RA+ cells. Only Caucasian adults living in Nashville, Tennessee served as donors. Study-wide results and limits: Among several donors, about 5% of naive CD4 clonotypes were found in common.

This TCR was sampled from a young man in good health. The chain recombines TRBV30 with TRBJ2-3; 7 bases agree with TRBD2. Sequencing used naive CD8+ T cells sorted from blood. The CDR3 region has the DNA TGTGCCTGGACTAGCGGTAACGAAGATACGCAGTATTTT. Its translation: CAWTSGNEDTQYF.